This passage covers 18 T cell receptor beta chains from one sample sequenced in a study of T cell responses to AZD1222 COVID-19 vaccine. Data came from immunoSEQ multiplex PCR; TCRdb stores just in-frame clones and leaves some out. The profile covers around 150,000 clones, with approximately 90% appearing a single time and 1.2% to 1.5% taken by the ten largest. Sequences were derived from peripheral blood, sampled on day 0 of AZD1222 vaccination. All receptors come from an adult in good health.

The chain employs TRBV27 and TRBJ2-1; 7 nucleotides agree with TRBD2. The V segment lost 0 bases and the J segment 10 bases; nucleotides outside the gene matches: 3. The CDR3 runs 13 residues. The V gene's germline CDR1 is MNHEY and CDR2 SMNVEV (reference sequence). The CDR3 DNA is TGTGCCAGCAGTTTATCCCGGGGAGGGGAGCAGTTCTTC. Protein sequence: CASSLSRGGEQFF.

V gene TRBV12-3 or TRBV12-4 combines with J gene TRBJ2-7, with a possible D match to TRBD1 (5 bases). V was pared by 4 bases and J by 6 bases, with 7 bases between. This CDR3 has 11 amino acids. The DNA of the CDR3 is TGTGCCAGCAGTTGGGGCCCCGAGCAGTACTTC. As protein: CASSWGPEQYF.

The chain links TRBV24-1 to TRBJ1-2; 9 nucleotides agree with TRBD1. CDR3 length: 14 residues. Trimming at V came to 4 bases and at J to 6 bases, leaving 5 bases not matched to a gene. Germline lookup yields CDR1 KGHDR and CDR2 SFDVKD. This chain's CDR3 is CATSDAGQGDGYTF. As DNA, the CDR3 is TGTGCCACCAGTGACGCGGGACAGGGAGATGGCTACACCTTC.

The V gene is TRBV28, the J gene TRBJ1-4, with 7 bases lining up with TRBD1. From germline, CDR1 is MDHEN and CDR2 SYDVKM. The CDR3 covers 13 residues. The J segment lost 8 bases and the V segment lost 5 bases, leaving 5 bases of the junction unmatched. CDR3 bases: TGTGCCAGCAGTCCCAGGGGGAACGAAAAACTGTTTTTT. As protein: CASSPRGNEKLFF.

The chain joins TRBV30 to TRBJ2-7; D may be TRBD1 (5 bases). Germline V gene sequence: CDR1 GTSNPN, CDR2 SVGIG (reference sequence). The CDR3 spans 13 residues. V was pared by 4 bases and J by 3 bases, with 13 bases between. The CDR3 coding sequence is TGTGCCTGGAATGTAGGGGAAATCTACGAGCAGTACTTC. Translation: CAWNVGEIYEQYF.

The chain couples TRBV10-1 to TRBJ2-2, with TRBD2 matching over 7 bases. Germline-derived CDR1 and CDR2 are WNHNN and SYGVQD (reference sequence). The ends lost 3 bases at V and 1 base at J; junction bases unmatched: 2. There are 15 residues in the CDR3. The CDR3: CASSDGGGNTGELFF. The CDR3 DNA sequence: TGCGCCAGCAGTGATGGCGGGGGGAACACCGGGGAGCTGTTTTTT.

This clone was seen a few times. The chain employs TRBV9 and TRBJ1-5, with a weak D call TRBD1 (5 bases). The CDR3 is 14 amino acids. Germline CDR1 and CDR2: SGDLS and YYNGEE. V gave up 2 bases and J gave up 7 bases, with 13 bases separating them. The CDR3 nucleotides are TGTGCCAGCAGCGTCGACGGGGCTGGCCAGCCCCAGCATTTT. This encodes CASSVDGAGQPQHF. Looking up the rest from reference TRBV9 and TRBJ1-5 gives the full variable domain: DSGVTQTPKHLITATGQRVTLRCSPRSGDLSVYWYQQSLDQGLQFLIQYYNGEERAKGNILERFSAQQFPDLHSELNLSSLELGDSALYFCASSVDGAGQPQHFGDGTRLSIL.

A word on this clone: The junction departs from germline at one end; a sequencing error may be responsible. CDR3 coding DNA: TGTGCCTGGAGTGCTTTGGGGGACCAGGAGACCCAGTACTTC. Translation: CAWSALGDQETQYF. The V gene is TRBV30, the J gene TRBJ2-5, with D perhaps matching TRBD1 or TRBD2 (5 bases each). In germline, CDR1 is GTSNPN, CDR2 SVGIG (reference sequence). The CDR3 has 14 residues.

As for this clone: This CDR3 is also generated by other DNA sequences in the sample. V usage is TRBV7-2 and J usage is TRBJ1-2; 9 bases are a match to TRBD1. V shed 5 bases and J 4 bases; nucleotides not matched to a gene: 5. CDR3 length: 14 residues. Germline assignment: CDR1 SGHTA and CDR2 FQGNSA. The CDR3 region has the DNA TGTGCCAGCAGCACGGGACAGGGAGGCTATGGCTACACCTTC. Translation gives CASSTGQGGYGYTF. Using reference TRBV7-2 and TRBJ1-2 for the parts outside the CDR3, the full variable domain is GAGVSQSPSNKVTEKGKDVELRCDPISGHTALYWYRQSLGQGLEFLIYFQGNSAPDKSGLPSDRFSAERTGGSVSTLTIQRTQQEDSAVYLCASSTGQGGYGYTFGSGTRLTVV.

The gene calls are TRBV6-5 and TRBJ1-1; the D gene is possibly TRBD1 (5 bases). The CDR3 sequence is 14 residues long. Germline values: CDR1 MNHEY, CDR2 SVGAGI. The germline V and J ends were trimmed by 2 bases and 4 bases, with 11 bases remaining between them. CDR3 loop: CASSYGGPATEAFF. The CDR3 bases are TGTGCCAGCAGTTACGGGGGACCGGCCACTGAAGCTTTCTTT.

V is TRBV19 and J is TRBJ1-2; perhaps TRBD1 as D (5 bases). The CDR3 has 15 amino acids. Trimming stripped 7 bases from V and 2 bases from J, with 17 bases between. CDR1 and CDR2 (germline): LNHDA, SQIVND (reference sequence). The CDR3: CASTVGHLLNYGYTF. CDR3 sequence (DNA): TGTGCCAGTACGGTGGGGCACCTCTTAAACTATGGCTACACCTTC.

The V gene is TRBV6-2 or TRBV6-3, the J gene TRBJ2-3, with D perhaps matching TRBD2 (6 bases). The ends were cut back, 0 bases at V and 3 bases at J, with 19 bases in the middle. The CDR3 totals 18 residues. Germline values: CDR1 MNHEY, CDR2 SVGEGT. The CDR3 DNA follows: TGTGCCAGCAGTTACTCGAGTACAGGTGGAGGGATTACAGATACGCAGTATTTT. Protein product: CASSYSSTGGGITDTQYF.

For the CDR3, the DNA is TGCGCCAGCAGCCAAGACCTTCTCCTAGCGGGATACACAGATACGCAGTATTTT. Amino acids: CASSQDLLLAGYTDTQYF. The gene calls are TRBV4-3 and TRBJ2-3, with 9 nucleotides matching TRBD2. J gave up 2 bases and V 0 bases, and 9 bases lay outside the gene matches. Germline CDR1 and CDR2: LGHNA and YSLEER. The CDR3 totals 18 residues.

The V gene is TRBV2, the J gene TRBJ1-4; unclear D gene. V lost 5 bases and J lost 4, with 23 bases in between. This CDR3 spans 18 amino acids. The germline V gene encodes CDR1 SNHLY and CDR2 FYNNEI. The CDR3 sequence is CASSPITLVEILNEKLFF. CDR3 coding DNA: TGTGCCAGCAGTCCCATTACACTGGTGGAGATTCTTAATGAAAAACTGTTTTTT.

The chain links TRBV18 to TRBJ1-5, with D unclear. CDR3 size: 13 residues. Germline-derived CDR1 and CDR2 are KGHSH and LQKENI. V lost 3 bases to trimming and J lost 5 bases, with 8 bases between them. The chain's CDR3 is CASSPYTDQPQHF. CDR3 bases: TGTGCCAGCTCACCTTATACCGATCAGCCCCAGCATTTT.

The chain uses TRBV6-5 and TRBJ2-5; D may be TRBD2 (6 bases). The CDR3 is made up of 16 amino acids. Trimming took 2 bases from V and 3 from J, leaving 16 bases between them. Germline lookup yields CDR1 MNHEY and CDR2 SVGAGI. The CDR3 reads CASSYPSRDLKETQYF. CDR3 nucleotide sequence: TGTGCCAGCAGTTACCCGAGTCGGGACTTAAAAGAGACCCAGTACTTC.

This rearrangement joins TRBV27 to TRBJ2-1; D ambiguous. Germline assignment: CDR1 MNHEY and CDR2 SMNVEV (reference sequence). This CDR3 is built from 11 residues. V was trimmed by 6 bases and J by 9 bases, leaving 9 bases between them. The chain's CDR3 is CASSQYGEQFF. CDR3 nucleotide sequence: TGTGCCAGCAGCCAGTACGGTGAGCAGTTCTTC.

The chain has TRBV7-9 and TRBJ2-3; D may be TRBD1 (6 bases). CDR1 and CDR2 from the germline V gene are SEHNR and FQNEAQ (reference sequence). This CDR3 spans 17 amino acids. V was cut by 5 bases and J by 0 bases, with 18 bases left in between. CDR3 nucleotides: TGTGCCAGCAGCCCCCAACGGGGACAAGAAAGCACAGATACGCAGTATTTT. Encoded protein: CASSPQRGQESTDTQYF.